The sequence of this TCR beta chain was determined in a study of T cell responses to AZD1222 COVID-19 vaccine. The CDR3 length is 15 residues. V lost 1 base, J lost 2 bases, and 12 bases lay in between. Germline lookup yields CDR1 SGHTA and CDR2 FQGNSA. Measured with immunoSEQ multiplex PCR; TCRdb has only the in-frame clones, and not every one. The repertoire holds approximately 100,000 clones, with less than 90% as singletons. This sequence originates from an adult in good health. This specimen was peripheral blood, taken on day 0 of AZD1222 vaccination. The V call is TRBV7-2, the J call TRBJ2-7; D not resolved. For the CDR3, the DNA is TGTGCCAGCAGCTTAGACTGGGTTGGGCCCTACGAGCAGTACTTC. It is translated as CASSLDWVGPYEQYF. The variable domain in full, with the rest retrieved from reference TRBV7-2 and TRBJ2-7, is GAGVSQSPSNKVTEKGKDVELRCDPISGHTALYWYRQSLGQGLEFLIYFQGNSAPDKSGLPSDRFSAERTGGSVSTLTIQRTQQEDSAVYLCASSLDWVGPYEQYFGPGTRLTVT.